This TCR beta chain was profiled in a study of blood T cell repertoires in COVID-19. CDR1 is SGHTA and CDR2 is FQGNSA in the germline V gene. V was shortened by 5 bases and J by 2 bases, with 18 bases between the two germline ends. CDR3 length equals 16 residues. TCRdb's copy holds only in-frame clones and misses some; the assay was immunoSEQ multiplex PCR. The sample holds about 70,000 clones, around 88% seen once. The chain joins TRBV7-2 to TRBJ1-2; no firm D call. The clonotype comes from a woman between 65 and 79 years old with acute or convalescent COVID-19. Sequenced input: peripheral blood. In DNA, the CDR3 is TGTGCCAGCAGCGGTAGTCTCAGAGCCGGGAACTATGGCTACACCTTC. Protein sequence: CASSGSLRAGNYGYTF.